Here is one T cell receptor beta chain with its context. The CDR3 contains 13 residues. Germline-derived CDR1 and CDR2 are SNHLY and FYNNEI. The V and J ends lost 7 bases and 3 bases, in that order; junction bases with no gene match: 4. The sample belongs to a study of blood T cell repertoires in COVID-19. About the study: PBMCs, B-cell-depleted T cells, or T cells were the source of the cDNA or gDNA that made up the material.

Original handling: The authors estimated nucleated cell counts from reference gene primer amplification. This table comes from immunoSEQ multiplex PCR, and its TCRdb copy is limited to in-frame clones, with some not included. From that table come the V and J calls and clone size; the DNA was used to work out D and trimming. The sample yields 150,000 or so clones, approximately 83% seen once. The chain is built from TRBV2 and TRBJ2-7; 9 bases fit TRBD1. Sequencing was performed on peripheral blood. This TCR came from a woman in her sixties or seventies with acute or convalescent COVID-19. The CDR3 sequence: CASKPGQGYEQYF. The CDR3 DNA follows: TGTGCCAGCAAACCGGGACAGGGCTACGAGCAGTACTTC.